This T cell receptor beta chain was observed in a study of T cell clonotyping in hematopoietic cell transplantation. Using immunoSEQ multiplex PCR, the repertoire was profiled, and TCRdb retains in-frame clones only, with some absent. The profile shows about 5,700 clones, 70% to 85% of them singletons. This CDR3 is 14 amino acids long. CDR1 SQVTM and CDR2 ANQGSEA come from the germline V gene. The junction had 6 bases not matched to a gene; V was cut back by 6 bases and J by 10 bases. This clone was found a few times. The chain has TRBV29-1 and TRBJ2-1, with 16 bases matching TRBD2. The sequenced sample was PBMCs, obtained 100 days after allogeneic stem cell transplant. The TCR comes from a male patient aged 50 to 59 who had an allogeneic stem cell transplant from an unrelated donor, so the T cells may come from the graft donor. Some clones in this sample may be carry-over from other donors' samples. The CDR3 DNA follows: TGCAGCGTATGGGGACTAGCGGGAGGGGGGGAGCAGTTCTTC. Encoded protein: CSVWGLAGGGEQFF.